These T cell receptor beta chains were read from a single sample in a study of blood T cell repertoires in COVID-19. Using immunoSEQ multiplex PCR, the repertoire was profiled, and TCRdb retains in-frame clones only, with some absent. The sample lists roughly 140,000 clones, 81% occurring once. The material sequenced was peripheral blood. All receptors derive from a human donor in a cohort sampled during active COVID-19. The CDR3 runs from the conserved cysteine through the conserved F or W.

CASSLGRGEAFF	TRBJ1-1	TRBV7-9
CASSLESGTSGGNYEQYF	TRBJ2-7	TRBV11-3
CASSPATSVGYEQYF	TRBJ2-7	TRBV4-1
CASSLPGGQGSYGYTF	TRBJ1-2	TRBV28
CASSFGGRAPNEQFF	TRBJ2-1	TRBV5-4
CASRVTGGYEQYF	TRBJ2-7	TRBV28
CAISAGTGGETQYF	TRBJ2-5	TRBV10-3
CASSRGLSGYEQYF	TRBJ2-7	TRBV4-3
CASSYSRQWHSPLHF	TRBJ1-6	TRBV6-5
CASSPDRGQETQYF	TRBJ2-5	TRBV7-3